These T cell receptor beta chains were read from a single sample in a study of CD8+CD57+ T cells in acquired aplastic anemia. TCRdb reprocessed the reads via MiXCR and lists one record per CDR3 protein. Of about 200,000 distinct CDR3 sequences listed, less than 75% are singletons. The sample comprised sorted CD4+, CD8+, or CD8+CD57+ T cells (not recorded which) from PBMCs. These receptors came from a human donor with aplastic anemia. CDR3s include the opening cysteine and the closing phenylalanine or tryptophan. For some rows the clone size is stated as once, few or many, or as a class when expanded; others skip it.

TRBV2	TRBJ2-7	-	CASSPAGAYEQYF
TRBV2	TRBJ2-5	-	CATTGGDETQYF
TRBV4-2	TRBJ2-6	-	CASRLQGAGGANVLTF
TRBV7-2	TRBJ2-3	-	CASSLDLGWGNTQYF
TRBV20-1	TRBJ2-7	-	CSANRGTRYEQYF
TRBV9	TRBJ2-3	many	CASSPLAGVWDTQYF
TRBV20-1	TRBJ2-3	medium-sized	CSAPVLAGGTDTQYF
TRBV20-1	TRBJ2-3	-	CSARTSGGQIRQYF
TRBV24-1	TRBJ1-4	-	CATSDAGTANEKLFF
TRBV12-3/TRBV12-4	TRBJ2-2	-	CASSLTRATGELFF
TRBV24-1	TRBJ2-5	few	CATSGGTEEETQYF
TRBV7-9	TRBJ2-7	many	CASSLAPVGNTAYEQYF
TRBV9	TRBJ2-5	-	CASGKGGVALETQYF
TRBV24-1	TRBJ2-5	-	CATSDFETQYF
TRBV10-2	TRBJ2-5	few	CASLTNAFETQYF
TRBV20-1	TRBJ1-2	once	CSAKTGGRDYGYTF
TRBV5-1	TRBJ1-1	-	CASSHSGEAFF
TRBV25-1	TRBJ1-5	-	CASSDASDSNQPQHF
TRBV7-2	TRBJ1-6	-	CASSLGTVTSPLHF
TRBV20-1	TRBJ2-5	few	CSAHHRGGETQYF
TRBV20-1	TRBJ1-2	-	CSARGRLGQAYGYTF
TRBV19	TRBJ2-3	-	CASSISGADTQYF
TRBV15	TRBJ2-1	-	CATSSLNQGSSHEQFF
TRBV6-5	TRBJ1-1	few	CAISTTGGKGTEAFF
TRBV24-1	TRBJ2-1	-	CATSDLQASEVEQFF
TRBV7-9	TRBJ2-5	-	CASSLAGAGGPGETQYF
TRBV5-5	TRBJ2-1	-	CASSVGSGADNEQFF
TRBV7-9	TRBJ1-1	-	CASSKGPQDTEAFF
TRBV7-8	TRBJ2-5	few	CASSPPRLAGGETQYF
TRBV20-1	TRBJ2-1	-	CSASRKLVTDEQFF
TRBV9	TRBJ2-1	-	CASSVSSSGNNEQFF
TRBV2	TRBJ2-3	few	CASIKGRNTQYF
TRBV7-3	TRBJ2-1	-	CASSLNSDEQFF
TRBV27	TRBJ1-1	-	CASRSPDKNTEAFF
TRBV2	TRBJ2-7	once	CASRAGATDEQYF
TRBV19	TRBJ2-2	-	CASSPRTGLVTGELFF
TRBV7-2	TRBJ2-7	once	CASTPPSGEQYF
TRBV2	TRBJ2-7	few	CASSEGQVLSSSYEQYF
TRBV24-1	TRBJ2-5	-	CATSDPGLAGSPQETQYF
TRBV20-1	TRBJ2-1	-	CSARRGDNNEQFF
TRBV24-1	TRBJ2-7	-	CASRNRDRYEQYF
TRBV12-3/TRBV12-4	TRBJ2-3	many	CASSLGSVNTQYF
TRBV7-3	TRBJ2-7	few	CASSLGTGGVTYEQYF
TRBV15	TRBJ2-3	-	CATSSFPTGQGTDTQYF
TRBV10-3	TRBJ1-6	-	CAISGTGESSYNSPLHF
TRBV15	TRBJ1-2	many	CATSGPSGGSSGYGYTF
TRBV2	TRBJ2-7	-	CASSEFGGEQYF
TRBV20-1	TRBJ1-1	-	CSATHVEGPEAFF
TRBV10-3	TRBJ1-2	-	CAISEGDTYYGYTF
TRBV7-2	TRBJ2-5	many	CASSLVPGGETQYF
TRBV20-1	TRBJ1-3	-	CSVGGSGNTIYF
TRBV7-2	TRBJ2-7	-	CASSFGENTEQYF
TRBV11-2	TRBJ2-3	-	CASSSRGTEQYF
TRBV7-2	TRBJ1-2	-	CASSTWTGEIYGYTF
TRBV20-1	TRBJ2-1	once	CSVHPGQGYNEQFF
TRBV10-1	TRBJ2-1	once	CASSESYLGNNEQFF
TRBV20-1	TRBJ1-3	few	CSARDTASGNTIYF
TRBV5-1	TRBJ2-7	-	CASRIRDSDSYEQYF
TRBV5-1	TRBJ1-6	-	CASSLIPKKDSPLHF
TRBV10-3	TRBJ2-7	-	CAISRASHYEQYF